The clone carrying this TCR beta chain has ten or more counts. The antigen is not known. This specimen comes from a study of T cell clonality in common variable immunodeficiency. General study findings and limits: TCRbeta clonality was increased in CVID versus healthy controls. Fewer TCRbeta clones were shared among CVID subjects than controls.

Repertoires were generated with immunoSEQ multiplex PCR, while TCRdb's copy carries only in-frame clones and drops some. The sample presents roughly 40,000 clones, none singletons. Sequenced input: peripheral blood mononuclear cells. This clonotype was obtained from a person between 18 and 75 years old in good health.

CDR3 DNA, as far as it was read: TGTGCCAGCAGCTTAAGGGCCGACGGCGGGCGGCACTATGGC. Translating gives CASSLRADGGRHYG. The full-length CDR3 reads as CASSLRADGGRHYGYTF. The chain recombines TRBV7-8 with TRBJ1-2; D unresolved. The CDR3 end is not reached by the read, which stops 3 residues before it; the germline J gene fills it in. Germline V gene data show CDR1 as SGHVS and CDR2 as FQNEAQ. CDR3 length: 17 amino acids. V was cut by 2 bases and J by 3 bases, with 19 bases left in between.